The next 25 T cell receptor beta chains were all read from a single sample in a study of neurological immune-mediated disorders (dated 2019 in TCRdb). The library came from 5' RACE. TCRdb records Illumina HiSeq 2500 as the sequencer. The public sequencing data were trimmed at Q25 with fastp and processed into clonotypes with MiXCR by TCRdb, which kept only in-frame beta chains. For every CDR3 protein sequence, its rows merge into one entry that carries the most common genes and DNA. Here the sample has some 55,000 distinct CDR3 sequences; about 8% occur a single time. 1.5% to 2% of the sample belongs to the ten largest clones. The sample's time point, from its label and the paper: longitudinal time-point 3. The sample was PBMCs. The receptors originated from a woman aged 40 to 55 in good health.

This clonotype was seen at least ten times. The rearrangement uses TRBV6-5 and TRBJ1-5; 7 bases agree with TRBD1. The CDR3 sequence is 14 residues long. V lost 5 bases and J lost 2; bases outside the gene matches: 3. Germline CDR1 is MNHEY and CDR2 is SVGAGI. CDR3 nucleotides: TGTGCCAGCAGTACAGGGGTTCGCAATCAGCCCCAGCATTTT. Translation: CASSTGVRNQPQHF.

This clonotype was counted at least ten times. The rearrangement joins TRBV13 to TRBJ1-2; D is unclear. Deletions cut 0 bases from V and 3 bases from J, with 2 bases between. Germline V gene lookup returns CDR1 PRHDT and CDR2 FYEKMQ (reference sequence). CDR3 length equals 12 residues. The CDR3 DNA reads as TGTGCCAGCAGCTTAGGAGACTATGGCTACACCTTC. This codes for CASSLGDYGYTF.

Many counts were recorded for this clonotype. This chain joins TRBV20-1 and TRBJ2-1, with TRBD2 identical over 13 bases. The CDR3 sequence is 14 residues long. V lost 3 bases to trimming and J lost 8 bases; unmatched junction nucleotides: 4. In germline, CDR1 is DFQATT, CDR2 SNEGSKA (reference sequence). CDR3 sequence reads: CSARGTSGDHEQFF. CDR3 DNA: TGCAGTGCTAGGGGGACTAGCGGGGACCATGAGCAGTTCTTC.

This clonotype was picked up many times. The chain uses TRBV5-1 and TRBJ2-7, with 7 positions matching TRBD1. This CDR3 spans 14 amino acids. CDR1 is SGHRS and CDR2 is YFSETQ in the germline V gene. Trimming removed 0 bases from V and 3 bases from J; junction bases left unmatched: 3. The CDR3, as DNA: TGCGCCAGCAGCTTGGGGGGACAGAGCTACGAGCAGTACTTC. Its translation is CASSLGGQSYEQYF.

Many counts were recorded for this clonotype. The genes are TRBV6-5 and TRBJ2-1; 9 nucleotides match TRBD2. Germline V gives CDR1 MNHEY, CDR2 SVGAGI. The CDR3 has 16 residues. V trimming: 7 bases; J trimming: 4 bases; junction bases outside the gene matches: 11. As DNA, the CDR3 is TGTGCCAGCACCGTTACCGGCGGGGGGGGATACAATGAGCAGTTCTTC. Amino acid sequence: CASTVTGGGGYNEQFF.

This clonotype occurred many times. The rearrangement uses TRBV5-1 and TRBJ2-1, with D possibly TRBD2 on 5 matching bases. Germline CDR1 and CDR2: SGHRS and YFSETQ. The CDR3 spans 15 residues. The V gene lost 0 bases and the J gene lost 4 bases, with 11 bases spanning the gap. CDR3 nucleotide sequence: TGCGCCAGCAGCTTGGCAGCGGAGTTATACAATGAGCAGTTCTTC. Translation: CASSLAAELYNEQFF. Based on the CDR3 plus reference TRBV5-1 and TRBJ2-1, the full variable domain is KAGVTQTPRYLIKTRGQQVTLSCSPISGHRSVSWYQQTPGQGLQFLFEYFSETQRNKGNFPGRFSGRQFSNSRSEMNVSTLELGDSALYLCASSLAAELYNEQFFGPGTRLTVL.

In this sample, this clonotype turned up many times. The rearrangement links TRBV29-1 to TRBJ1-2; possibly TRBD1 for D (5 bases). V gave up 4 bases and J gave up 3 bases, with 12 bases separating them. Germline values: CDR1 SQVTM, CDR2 ANQGSEA. CDR3 length equals 13 residues. DNA for the CDR3: TGCAGCGTTGGATCGCAGGGCGACTATGGCTACACCTTC. Protein sequence: CSVGSQGDYGYTF.

This clonotype was counted many times. The rearrangement uses TRBV4-3 and TRBJ2-7; no reliable D call. CDR3 length equals 14 residues. V was clipped by 0 bases and J by 0 bases, with 6 bases between them. CDR1 and CDR2 (germline): LGHNA, YSLEER. CDR3 sequence: CASSQDSNSYEQYF. The CDR3 region has the DNA TGCGCCAGCAGCCAAGATTCAAACTCCTACGAGCAGTACTTC.

This clonotype was seen ten or more times. The chain has TRBV9 and TRBJ2-2; TRBD1 or TRBD2 may be the D gene (5 bases each). Germline V CDR1 and CDR2: SGDLS, YYNGEE. CDR3 length: 16 amino acids. V was shortened by 3 bases and J by 1 base, with 13 bases between the two germline ends. CDR3 sequence (DNA): TGTGCCAGCAGCGCCCAAGGGACGGTGAACACCGGGGAGCTGTTTTTT. Translating gives CASSAQGTVNTGELFF.

This chain uses TRBV10-3 with TRBJ1-5; a possible D gene is TRBD1 (5 bases). Germline V gives CDR1 ENHRY, CDR2 SYGVKD. This CDR3 spans 15 amino acids. V shed 9 bases and J shed 6 bases, with 21 bases lying between them. CDR3 protein: CAISEPTEHGQPQHF. CDR3 DNA: TGTGCCATTAGCGAACCGACAGAGCATGGTCAGCCCCAGCATTTT.

This clonotype has at least ten counts. One end of the junction is discordant with germline, which a read error may explain. The chain has TRBV20-1 and TRBJ2-1, with 7 positions matching TRBD2. The CDR3 is 14 residues long. The germline V gene has CDR1 DFQATT and CDR2 SNEGSKA (reference sequence). CDR3 sequence: CSAGGGDSNNEQFF. The DNA of the CDR3 is TGCAGTGCTGGGGGGGGGGACTCCAACAATGAGCAGTTCTTC.

This clonotype occurred many times. The V and J genes are TRBV5-1 and TRBJ1-5, with D hard to call. Germline V gives CDR1 SGHRS, CDR2 YFSETQ. This CDR3 comprises 15 residues. Trimming took 0 bases from V and 6 from J, leaving 13 bases between them. CDR3 nucleotide sequence: TGCGCCAGCAGCTTGGGGACCCTGGGGAGTCAGCCCCAGCATTTT. Residues: CASSLGTLGSQPQHF.

This clonotype has at least ten counts. J is TRBJ2-1 and V is TRBV29-1; 7 bases are shared with TRBD1. The CDR3 consists of 15 residues. CDR1 and CDR2 (germline): SQVTM, ANQGSEA. With V trimmed by 1 base and J by 4 bases, 7 bases remained unmatched. The CDR3 loop reads CSVEGKEQGYNEQFF. CDR3 in DNA: TGCAGCGTTGAAGGGAAGGAACAGGGGTACAATGAGCAGTTCTTC.

This clonotype has at least ten counts. The V gene is TRBV7-2, the J gene TRBJ1-3; 8 positions agree with TRBD1. The CDR3 runs 15 residues. The germline CDR1 and CDR2 sequences are SGHTA and FQGNSA. V lost 4 bases and J lost 2; bases outside the gene matches: 4. The CDR3 region has the DNA TGTGCCAGCAGCTCTTGGACAGGGACTGGAAACACCATATATTTT. As protein: CASSSWTGTGNTIYF. The whole variable domain, filled in from reference TRBV7-2 and TRBJ1-3, reads GAGVSQSPSNKVTEKGKDVELRCDPISGHTALYWYRQSLGQGLEFLIYFQGNSAPDKSGLPSDRFSAERTGGSVSTLTIQRTQQEDSAVYLCASSSWTGTGNTIYFGEGSWLTVV.

This clonotype was seen at least ten times. V and J are TRBV20-1 and TRBJ1-2; D gene ambiguous. Trimming took off 3 bases at V and 7 bases at J, with 15 bases between the two ends. This CDR3 has 13 residues. CDR1 DFQATT and CDR2 SNEGSKA come from the germline V gene (reference sequence). The CDR3 spells CSASPPGPSGYTF. CDR3 coding DNA: TGCAGTGCTAGCCCACCCGGGCCCAGTGGCTACACCTTC.

This clonotype has at least ten counts. The chain is built from TRBV5-1 and TRBJ2-5; TRBD2 aligns across 7 bases. Per germline, CDR1 SGHRS and CDR2 YFSETQ. This CDR3 has 16 amino acids. Trimming took 1 base from V and 1 from J; bases not matched to a gene: 7. The CDR3 DNA reads TGCGCCAGCAGCTTGACCGCTAGCGGCCCCCAAGAGACCCAGTACTTC. As protein: CASSLTASGPQETQYF.

This clonotype was counted ten times or more. CDR3 amino acids: CSASLAHPYEQYF. CDR3 nucleotide sequence: TGCAGTGCTAGTCTAGCCCACCCCTACGAGCAGTACTTC. The chain has TRBV20-1 and TRBJ2-7, with D maybe TRBD2 (5 bases). The germline V gene encodes CDR1 DFQATT and CDR2 SNEGSKA (reference sequence). CDR3 size: 13 residues. Trimming cost V 3 bases and J 2 bases, with 11 bases left between them.

Ten or more counts support this clonotype. The V and J genes are TRBV7-2 and TRBJ1-3; D remains unclear. Germline CDR1 SGHTA, CDR2 FQGNSA. The CDR3 totals 15 residues. Trimming pared 1 base from V and 5 bases from J, leaving 12 bases between. The CDR3 is CASSLDPRGRNTIYF. The CDR3 coding sequence is TGTGCCAGCAGCTTAGATCCCCGGGGTAGAAACACCATATATTTT.

This clonotype was found many times. V and J are TRBV12-3 or TRBV12-4 and TRBJ1-2, with D possibly TRBD1 on 6 matching bases. The CDR3 runs 12 residues. V lost 6 bases, J lost 7 bases, and 12 bases lay in between. The CDR3 loop reads CASRRTEGGYTF. DNA for the CDR3: TGTGCCAGCAGGAGGACAGAGGGTGGCTACACCTTC.

The genes are TRBV7-2 and TRBJ2-3, with 9 nucleotides matching TRBD1. The CDR3 spans 16 residues. Germline CDR1 SGHTA, CDR2 FQGNSA. V lost 6 bases and J lost 1; bases outside the gene matches: 8. The CDR3 protein is CASSSEQGARTDTQYF. DNA for the CDR3: TGTGCCAGCAGTTCCGAACAGGGGGCCCGCACAGATACGCAGTATTTT.

This clonotype was observed at least ten times. This rearrangement joins TRBV12-3 or TRBV12-4 to TRBJ1-5; D possibly corresponds to TRBD1 (5 bases). The CDR3 length is 17 residues. The V and J ends lost 6 bases and 3 bases respectively, with 21 bases between them. For the CDR3, the DNA is TGTGCCAGCAGCCCTGTGTGGGGACTAGGGGCCAATCAGCCCCAGCATTTT. This codes for CASSPVWGLGANQPQHF.

The chain recombines TRBV7-6 with TRBJ2-3; weak D call: TRBD1 (5 bases). The V gene lost 4 bases and the J gene lost 2 bases, with 13 bases spanning the gap. This CDR3 spans 15 amino acids. The germline gives CDR1 SGHVS, CDR2 FNYEAQ. The CDR3 reads CASSSRQLLTDTQYF. The CDR3 DNA sequence: TGTGCCAGCAGCTCCCGACAGCTACTCACAGATACGCAGTATTTT.

The gene calls are TRBV9 and TRBJ2-1; D might be TRBD2 (5 bases). CDR3 length: 17 amino acids. Germline CDR1 reads SGDLS; CDR2 reads YYNGEE. Trimming removed 4 bases at V and 0 bases at J, with 17 bases between. The CDR3 loop is CASSPHGSASSYNEQFF. The CDR3 coding sequence is TGTGCCAGCAGCCCCCATGGGAGCGCGAGCTCCTACAATGAGCAGTTCTTC.

Comments on this clonotype: Being one base from a much bigger clone, this may be a read error. A read error is likely, as this CDR3 ends without the conserved phenylalanine or tryptophan. This chain connects TRBV4-3 to TRBJ2-7; TRBD1 or TRBD2 may be the D gene (5 bases each). Trimming cost V 0 bases and J 3 bases, with 15 bases left between them. Germline lookup yields CDR1 LGHNA and CDR2 YSLEER. This CDR3 contains 16 residues. Written as DNA, the CDR3 is TGCGCCAGCAGCCAAGATCGAGGGACGGTGGGCTACGAGCAGTACTTA. Protein sequence: CASSQDRGTVGYEQYL.

This clonotype was seen repeatedly, ten times or more. The V call is TRBV4-2, the J call TRBJ1-2; D gene uncertain. The germline V and J ends were trimmed by 0 bases and 3 bases, with 11 bases remaining between them. The CDR3 runs to 15 residues. Germline V gives CDR1 LGHNA, CDR2 YNFKEQ. The CDR3 region is CASSQDGNSYYGYTF. CDR3 nucleotides: TGTGCCAGCAGCCAAGATGGGAACAGCTACTATGGCTACACCTTC.